This T cell receptor beta chain is from a study of chemoradiotherapy in HPV16-positive cancers. Study summary: A couple of HPV16-positive patients' cells yielded candidate HPV-specific clones and common motifs.

Repertoires were sampled repeatedly during chemoradiotherapy. The assay was immunoSEQ multiplex PCR, and TCRdb's table has in-frame clones only and misses some. Of around 40,000 clones in the sample, about 77% were seen once. This clone was seen more than once but under ten times. Germline loops: CDR1 SNHLY, CDR2 FYNNEI. The V gene lost 5 bases and the J gene lost 5 bases, with 6 bases spanning the gap. This CDR3 comprises 11 residues. Sequencing used blood, obtained from a patient who underwent chemoradiotherapy. This TCR derives from a human donor with HPV-associated anogenital cancer. This chain uses TRBV2 with TRBJ1-2; D is uncertain. The CDR3 here is CASSPSYGYTF. The CDR3 DNA is TGTGCCAGCAGTCCGAGTTATGGCTACACCTTC.